The 25 T cell receptor beta chains presented below share a single source sample, sequenced in a study of cytomegalovirus exposure and HLA in healthy donors. 13 Jbeta primers and 60 Vbeta primers were used for the PCR. TCRdb keeps only in-frame clones here, not all; method: immunoSEQ multiplex PCR. The sample consists of around 200,000 clones, 65% to 85% of them appearing once. Sequences were obtained from PBMCs. The source of these receptors is a woman aged 18 to 35 in good health and CMV-seronegative.

The chain's CDR3 is CASSFTLGRTEAFF. The CDR3, as DNA: TGTGCCAGCAGTTTTACACTGGGGCGCACTGAAGCTTTCTTT. The chain links TRBV27 to TRBJ1-1, with TRBD1 as a possible D gene (5 bases). CDR1 and CDR2 (germline): MNHEY, SMNVEV (reference sequence). Trimming took off 3 bases at V and 4 bases at J, with 12 bases between the two ends. The CDR3 has 14 amino acids.

V gene TRBV27 combines with J gene TRBJ2-7, with 8 bases aligning to TRBD2. Germline assignment: CDR1 MNHEY and CDR2 SMNVEV (reference sequence). Trimming took 2 bases from V and 2 from J; bases not matched to a gene: 8. This CDR3 spans 16 amino acids. This chain's CDR3 is CASSLGSGGGPYEQYF. The CDR3 DNA reads as TGTGCCAGCAGTTTAGGTTCGGGGGGGGGCCCCTACGAGCAGTACTTC.

V usage is TRBV2 and J usage is TRBJ2-1, with D hard to call. The germline CDR1 and CDR2 sequences are SNHLY and FYNNEI. Deletions cut 4 bases from V and 8 bases from J, with 6 bases between. This CDR3 has 11 residues. CDR3 sequence reads: CASSVADEQFF. The CDR3 DNA sequence: TGTGCCAGCAGTGTGGCCGATGAGCAGTTCTTC.

This chain uses TRBV15 with TRBJ2-2; D possibly corresponds to TRBD2 (5 bases). CDR3 size: 15 residues. V lost 1 base and J 4 bases, leaving 10 bases between the germline ends. Germline CDR1 reads LNHNV; CDR2 reads YYDKDF (reference sequence). The CDR3 DNA follows: TGTGCCACCAGCAGAGCGGCAGGAGGCACCGGGGAGCTGTTTTTT. Residues: CATSRAAGGTGELFF.

The chain combines TRBV5-6 with TRBJ1-2, with D possibly being TRBD1 (6 bases). The ends were cut back, 1 base at V and 5 bases at J, with 15 bases in the middle. In germline, CDR1 is SGHDT, CDR2 YYEEEE. The CDR3 is made up of 15 amino acids. CDR3 DNA sequence: TGTGCCAGCAGCTTGCAGGGGCAGGGAAGATATGGCTACACCTTC. Its translation is CASSLQGQGRYGYTF.

The genes are TRBV6-5 and TRBJ1-2; no firm D call. V was cut by 2 bases and J by 6 bases, with 13 bases left in between. The germline gives CDR1 MNHEY, CDR2 SVGAGI. CDR3 length equals 14 residues. This CDR3 is CASSYEASGNGYTF. Written as DNA, the CDR3 is TGTGCCAGCAGTTACGAGGCGTCGGGGAATGGCTACACCTTC.

This chain uses TRBV11-2 with TRBJ2-1; TRBD2 might be the D (6 bases). V lost 3 bases and J 9 bases, leaving 12 bases between the germline ends. Germline V gene data show CDR1 as SGHAT and CDR2 as FQNNGV. The CDR3 consists of 13 residues. The CDR3, as DNA: TGTGCCAGCAGCTTCGTTGGGGGGTTTGAGCAGTTCTTC. Translated: CASSFVGGFEQFF.

The CDR3 sequence: CASSSTGQPQHF. CDR3 DNA: TGTGCCAGCAGCTCCACAGGGCAGCCCCAGCATTTT. The J gene is TRBJ1-5, the V gene TRBV7-9, with TRBD1 as a possible D gene (6 bases). V shed 4 bases and J shed 7 bases, with 8 bases lying between them. CDR1 and CDR2 (germline): SEHNR, FQNEAQ (reference sequence). CDR3 size: 12 residues.

The rearrangement joins TRBV25-1 to TRBJ2-5; 10 positions match TRBD2. The germline gives CDR1 MGHDK, CDR2 SYGVNS. Germline trimming cut 6 bases from V and 5 bases from J; bases unmatched to any gene: 3. This CDR3 region has 13 residues. The CDR3 nucleotides read TGTGCCAGCAGCGAAGCGGGGGGGGAGACCCAGTACTTC. Translated: CASSEAGGETQYF.

This clone has a handful of counts. V usage is TRBV5-6 and J usage is TRBJ1-1; D remains ambiguous. Germline V CDR1 and CDR2: SGHDT, YYEEEE. This CDR3 comprises 14 residues. The germline V and J ends were trimmed by 0 bases and 1 base, with 7 bases remaining between them. CDR3 nucleotides: TGTGCCAGCAGCTTGGGACCAGGGAACACTGAAGCTTTCTTT. Encoded protein: CASSLGPGNTEAFF. The full variable domain, in which reference TRBV5-6 and TRBJ1-1 provide the parts outside the CDR3, is DAGVTQSPTHLIKTRGQQVTLRCSPKSGHDTVSWYQQALGQGPQFIFQYYEEEERQRGNFPDRFSGHQFPNYSSELNVNALLLGDSALYLCASSLGPGNTEAFFGQGTRLTVV.

The chain has TRBV5-4 and TRBJ2-7; TRBD1 matches 12 bases. Germline lookup yields CDR1 SGHNT and CDR2 YYREEE (reference sequence). After removal of 5 bases from V and 2 bases from J, the junction contained 5 bases not matched to a gene. This CDR3 contains 15 residues. Here the CDR3 reads CASRAGQGAAYEQYF. CDR3 coding DNA: TGTGCCAGCAGGGCGGGACAGGGGGCTGCCTACGAGCAGTACTTC.

This chain joins TRBV6-1 and TRBJ1-2; possibly TRBD1 for D (6 bases). The CDR3 contains 13 residues. The V gene's germline CDR1 is MNHNS and CDR2 SASEGT. V was trimmed by 6 bases and J by 6 bases, leaving 14 bases between them. Here the CDR3 DNA reads TGTGCCAGCAGGGATTCCGGGACAAATGGCTACACCTTC. Protein: CASRDSGTNGYTF.

V and J are TRBV4-1 and TRBJ2-6; D possibly corresponds to TRBD2 (6 bases). Germline V gives CDR1 MGHRA, CDR2 YSYEKL. V was shortened by 0 bases and J by 0 bases, with 9 bases between the two germline ends. The CDR3 runs 17 residues. The CDR3 reads CASSQDGGFSGANVLTF. DNA for the CDR3: TGCGCCAGCAGCCAAGATGGGGGGTTCTCTGGGGCCAACGTCCTGACTTTC.

The chain has TRBV7-9 and TRBJ1-2; tentative D call: TRBD1 (6 bases). The germline V and J ends were trimmed by 2 bases and 2 bases, with 9 bases remaining between them. Germline assignment: CDR1 SEHNR and CDR2 FQNEAQ (reference sequence). The CDR3 is made up of 14 amino acids. In DNA form, the CDR3 reads TGTGCCAGCAGCTTACCCACAGGGAACTATGGCTACACCTTC. Translated: CASSLPTGNYGYTF.

The chain recombines TRBV5-1 with TRBJ2-1; the D gene is possibly TRBD1 (6 bases). Germline values: CDR1 SGHRS, CDR2 YFSETQ. The ends were cut back, 0 bases at V and 1 base at J, with 8 bases in the middle. The CDR3 has 15 amino acids. Here the CDR3 DNA reads TGCGCCAGCAGCTTGGAGGGGGAATCCTACAATGAGCAGTTCTTC. This gives the protein CASSLEGESYNEQFF.

This chain connects TRBV19 to TRBJ1-2; 9 bases are shared with TRBD1. The germline V gene encodes CDR1 LNHDA and CDR2 SQIVND (reference sequence). V gave up 3 bases and J gave up 4 bases; unmatched junction bases: 6. The CDR3 has 15 residues. For the CDR3, the DNA is TGTGCCAGTAGTATGGGGACAGGGCGAAGCTATGGCTACACCTTC. This sequence encodes CASSMGTGRSYGYTF.

The V gene is TRBV5-1, the J gene TRBJ2-7; D is perhaps TRBD1 (5 bases). V lost 0 bases to trimming and J lost 7 bases, with 11 bases between them. The CDR3 is made up of 13 amino acids. CDR1 is SGHRS, CDR2 YFSETQ, per germline. The CDR3 DNA is TGCGCCAGCAGCTTGGCCAGGGTAGAAGAGCAGTACTTC. This gives the protein CASSLARVEEQYF.

The V call is TRBV6-4, the J call TRBJ1-2; TRBD1 matches at 9 bases. This CDR3 is 14 amino acids long. The V segment lost 2 bases and the J segment 7 bases; nucleotides outside the gene matches: 5. Germline assignment: CDR1 MRHNA and CDR2 SNTAGT. CDR3 nucleotide sequence: TGTGCCAGCAGTGACGGGACAGGGATCGGTGGCTACACCTTC. Translation: CASSDGTGIGGYTF.

The CDR3 is CASSYSNGFTEAFF. As DNA, the CDR3 is TGTGCCAGCAGTTACTCGAACGGGTTCACTGAAGCTTTCTTT. The chain combines TRBV6-5 with TRBJ1-1; no clear D. There are 14 residues in the CDR3. From germline, CDR1 is MNHEY and CDR2 SVGAGI. The germline V and J ends were trimmed by 0 bases and 4 bases, with 9 bases remaining between them.

This clone turned up a few times. The chain joins TRBV30 to TRBJ1-2, with D uncertain. Deletions cut 8 bases from V and 7 bases from J, with 17 bases between. The CDR3 loop spans 12 amino acids. Germline CDR1 and CDR2: GTSNPN and SVGIG (reference sequence). This CDR3 reads CALGYGVSGYTF. CDR3 nucleotides: TGTGCCCTGGGCTACGGTGTGAGTGGCTACACCTTC.

This clone was picked up a small number of times. The V and J genes are TRBV6-5 and TRBJ2-7; TRBD1 matches 9 bases. Germline CDR1 reads MNHEY; CDR2 reads SVGAGI. The junction had 3 bases not matched to a gene; V was cut back by 2 bases and J by 1 base. CDR3 length: 15 amino acids. In nucleotides, the CDR3 is TGTGCCAGCAGTTACGAAGGGACAGGGTCCTACGAGCAGTACTTC. This gives the protein CASSYEGTGSYEQYF.

DNA of the CDR3: TGTGCCAGTACTCCGGACAGAAACACAGATACGCAGTATTTT. Amino acids: CASTPDRNTDTQYF. The V and J genes are TRBV19 and TRBJ2-3; D is perhaps TRBD1 (6 bases). The CDR3 covers 14 residues. V was cut by 7 bases and J by 2 bases, with 13 bases left in between. Germline values: CDR1 LNHDA, CDR2 SQIVND (reference sequence).

The J gene is TRBJ1-1, the V gene TRBV7-2; 9 bases agree with TRBD1. The CDR3 is made up of 13 amino acids. The germline V gene encodes CDR1 SGHTA and CDR2 FQGNSA. Unmatched junction bases numbered 7, after V lost 7 bases and J lost 7 bases. As DNA, the CDR3 is TGTGCCAGCAACCCGGGACAGGGCGGTGAAGCTTTCTTT. Its protein is CASNPGQGGEAFF.

This clone has a handful of counts. The gene calls are TRBV7-9 and TRBJ2-3; 8 bases are a match to TRBD2. Trimming took 5 bases from V and 5 from J; bases not matched to a gene: 9. The CDR3 loop spans 15 amino acids. Germline V lookup: CDR1 SEHNR, CDR2 FQNEAQ (reference sequence). CDR3 in amino acids: CASSPGTRGQDTQYF. DNA for the CDR3: TGTGCCAGCAGCCCCGGGACTAGAGGACAAGATACGCAGTATTTT.

The sample holds a few counts of this clone. The chain couples TRBV2 to TRBJ2-2; 10 bases line up with TRBD2. J was trimmed by 6 bases and V by 5 bases; bases with no gene match: 3. This CDR3 is 14 amino acids long. Germline V gives CDR1 SNHLY, CDR2 FYNNEI. The CDR3 protein is CASSSSGGPGELFF. The CDR3 coding sequence is TGTGCCAGCAGTTCTAGCGGGGGTCCCGGGGAGCTGTTTTTT. Full variable domain (outside the CDR3, taken from reference TRBV2 and TRBJ2-2): EPEVTQTPSHQVTQMGQEVILRCVPISNHLYFYWYRQILGQKVEFLVSFYNNEISEKSEIFDDQFSVERPDGSNFTLKIRSTKLEDSAMYFCASSSSGGPGELFFGEGSRLTVL.